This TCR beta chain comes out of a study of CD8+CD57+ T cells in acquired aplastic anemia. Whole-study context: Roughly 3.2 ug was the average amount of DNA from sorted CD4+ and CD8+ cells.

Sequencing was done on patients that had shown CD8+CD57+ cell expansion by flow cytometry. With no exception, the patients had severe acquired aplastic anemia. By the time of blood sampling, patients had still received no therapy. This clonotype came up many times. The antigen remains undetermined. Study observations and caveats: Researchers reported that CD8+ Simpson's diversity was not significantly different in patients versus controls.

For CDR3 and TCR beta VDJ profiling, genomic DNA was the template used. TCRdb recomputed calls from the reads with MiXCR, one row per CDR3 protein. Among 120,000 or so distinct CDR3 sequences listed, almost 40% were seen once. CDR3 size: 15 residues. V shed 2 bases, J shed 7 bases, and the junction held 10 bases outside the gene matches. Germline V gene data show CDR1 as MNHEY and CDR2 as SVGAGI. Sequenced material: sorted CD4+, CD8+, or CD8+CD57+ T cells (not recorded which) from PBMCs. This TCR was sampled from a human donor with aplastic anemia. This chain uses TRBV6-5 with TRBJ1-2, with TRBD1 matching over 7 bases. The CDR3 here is CASSYVQGGPGGYTF. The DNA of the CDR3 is TGTGCCAGCAGTTACGTCCAGGGGGGGCCTGGTGGCTACACCTTC.